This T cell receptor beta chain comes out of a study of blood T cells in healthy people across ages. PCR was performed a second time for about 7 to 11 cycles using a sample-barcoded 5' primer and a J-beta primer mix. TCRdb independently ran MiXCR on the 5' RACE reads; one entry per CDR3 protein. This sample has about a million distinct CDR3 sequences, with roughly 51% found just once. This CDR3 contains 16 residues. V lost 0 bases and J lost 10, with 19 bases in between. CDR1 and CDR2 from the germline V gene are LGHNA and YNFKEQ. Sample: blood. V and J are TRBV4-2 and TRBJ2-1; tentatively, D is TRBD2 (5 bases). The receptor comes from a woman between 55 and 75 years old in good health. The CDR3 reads CASSQDRSSKKGEQFF. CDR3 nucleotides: TGTGCCAGCAGCCAAGATCGGTCTAGCAAAAAGGGAGAGCAGTTCTTC.